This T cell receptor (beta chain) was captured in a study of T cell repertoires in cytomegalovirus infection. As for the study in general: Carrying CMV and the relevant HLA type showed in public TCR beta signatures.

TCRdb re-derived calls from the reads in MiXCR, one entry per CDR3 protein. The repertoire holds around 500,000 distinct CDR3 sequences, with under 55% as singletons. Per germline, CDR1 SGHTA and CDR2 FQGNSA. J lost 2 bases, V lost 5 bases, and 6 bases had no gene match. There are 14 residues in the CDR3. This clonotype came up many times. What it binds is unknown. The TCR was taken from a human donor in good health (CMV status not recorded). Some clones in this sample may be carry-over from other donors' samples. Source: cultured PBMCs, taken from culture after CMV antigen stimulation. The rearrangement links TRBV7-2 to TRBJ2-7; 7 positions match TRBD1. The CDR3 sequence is CASSRRDRAYEQYF. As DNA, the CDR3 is TGTGCCAGCAGCCGAAGGGACAGAGCCTACGAGCAGTACTTC. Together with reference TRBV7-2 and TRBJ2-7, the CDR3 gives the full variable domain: GAGVSQSPSNKVTEKGKDVELRCDPISGHTALYWYRQSLGQGLEFLIYFQGNSAPDKSGLPSDRFSAERTGGSVSTLTIQRTQQEDSAVYLCASSRRDRAYEQYFGPGTRLTVT.